This T cell receptor beta chain emerged from a study of beta chain features in type 1 diabetes. Study-level results: The study found moderately but significantly shorter TCRB CDR3s in all four CD4+ subsets of Type 1 diabetes patients. High TCR expression in some cells could lead to their over-representation in cDNA sequencing. The influence of HLA type on TCRB rearrangement stayed undetermined.

Per the germline V gene, CDR1 is GTSNPN and CDR2 is SVGIG (reference sequence). The germline V and J ends were trimmed by 2 bases and 1 base, with 7 bases remaining between them. This CDR3 is 13 amino acids long. Every bit of the isolated RNA underwent reverse transcription, so sequencing read expressed TCRB transcripts. Produced via immunoSEQ multiplex PCR; TCRdb's table is partial and in-frame only. The table shows about 400,000 clones, with roughly 13% occurring only once. This clone showed up just a few times. Its antigen is undetermined. This CDR3 is also generated by other DNA sequences in the sample.

The TCR originated in a man aged 18 to 30 in good health. This chain joins TRBV30 and TRBJ2-3; D gene uncertain. Sequencing was carried out using naive CD4+ T cells from blood. CDR3 nucleotide sequence: TGTGCCTGGAGTAGGCAGGGCACAGATACGCAGTATTTT. Its translation: CAWSRQGTDTQYF. Complete variable domain (other parts from reference TRBV30 and TRBJ2-3): SQTIHQWPATLVQPVGSPLSLECTVEGTSNPNLYWYRQAAGRGLQLLFYSVGIGQISSEVPQNLSASRPQDRQFILSSKKLLLSDSGFYLCAWSRQGTDTQYFGPGTRLTVL.